The entry that follows covers one T cell receptor (beta chain) sequence. What it recognizes is unknown. The data originate from a study of beta chain features in type 1 diabetes. Study-wide findings and caveats: Lower insertion and higher deletion counts appeared at VDJ junctions in type 1 diabetes patients.

V dropped 5 bases and J dropped 4 bases, with 11 bases sitting between them. The CDR3 covers 13 residues. CDR1 and CDR2 from the germline V gene are MNHNY and SVGAGI (reference sequence). The investigators reverse transcribed all of the isolated RNA, so they sequenced expressed TCRB transcripts. The data were produced by immunoSEQ multiplex PCR, yet TCRdb's version contains in-frame clones alone and is incomplete. The sample has hundreds of thousands of clones, roughly a sixth seen once. The receptor's source is a woman aged 18-29 years in good health. The sequencing sample was made of naive CD4+ T cells from blood. The chain combines TRBV6-6 with TRBJ2-5, with a weak D call TRBD2 (6 bases). CDR3: CASSRLVRETQYF. CDR3 nucleotide sequence: TGTGCCAGCAGTCGACTAGTTCGAGAGACCCAGTACTTC.